The T cell receptor (beta chain) described here comes from a study of graft-versus-host responses after intestinal transplantation. There are a few counts of this clone. Sequencing was performed with immunoSEQ multiplex PCR; in TCRdb, only in-frame clones are kept and a portion is missing. This sample has about 4,600 clones; approximately 30% occur once, and the top ten carry 4% to 6%. Responder CD3+CD4+ and CD3+CD8+ cells that were proliferating and CFSE-low were sorted after the reaction. With 0 bases clipped from V and 9 bases from J, the junction kept 8 bases outside the gene matches. Germline loops: CDR1 SEHNR, CDR2 FQNEAQ (reference sequence). The CDR3 loop spans 17 amino acids.

The sequenced sample was alloreactive CD4+ T cells from a mixed lymphocyte reaction culture, obtained before intestinal transplant. The subset here: CFSE-low proliferating T cells sorted from roughly six-day pre-transplant mixed lymphocyte reaction (GvH or HvG direction). This TCR derives from a human patient who received an intestinal transplant. V usage is TRBV7-9 and J usage is TRBJ2-1, with 13 bases fitting TRBD2. CDR3 protein: CASSLARLAGGVGEQFF. In nucleotides, the CDR3 is TGTGCCAGCAGCTTAGCCCGACTAGCGGGAGGCGTGGGTGAGCAGTTCTTC.